This T cell receptor beta chain was sequenced in a study of early stage breast cancer tumors (dated by TCRdb to about 2017). As for the study more broadly: Of the 15 or so invasive breast tumors, some twelve were found to be estrogen receptor-positive, progesterone receptor-positive and HER2-negative. Eight of the 12 ER+/PR+/HER2- tumors were invasive ductal carcinomas, while the other four were invasive lobular carcinomas. The average read coverage per sample was roughly 10-fold. The samples as a whole yielded a few million detected templates, corresponding to about 1 million unique clonotypes. The investigation overall reported the following: Compared with adjacent normal breast tissue, tumors had higher clonality and roughly 2.4-fold greater T cell density. Repertoires from blood resembled normal breast more closely than tumor, and using blood as a reference for each tissue separated tumor from normal in about 90% of the 16 patients. Enriched TCRB sequences shared across patients were found to be mostly commonly generated sequences that were unlikely to play an important role in the tumor microenvironment. Bulk genomic DNA sequencing of unsorted cells missed chain pairing and functional markers such as CD4, CD8 and FOXP3. The small cohort size prevented analysis by tumor subtype.

Every sample was amplified as two independent genomic DNA replicates, using approximately 0.54 ug for blood and roughly 1.4 ug for tumor or normal breast. TCRB sequencing of genomic DNA was carried out with the ImmunoSeq Intro kit according to the manufacturer's instructions. Multiplex PCR was run for around 28 cycles using proprietary primers and spike-in control sequences for absolute quantification. Single-end 150-bp reads were used to sequence an 87-bp fragment covering the CDR3 and the flanking V and J genes. Each lane of an Illumina MiSeq using version 3.0 chemistry carried seven multiplexed samples, with two replicates per sample. Per the source publication's procedure: Raw data were processed by the vendor's proprietary pipeline, with both replicates merged into one result per sample. A clonotype was defined as productive rearrangements that share the same V-gene family, CDR3 amino acid sequence and J-gene segment. To compute clonality, the normalized Shannon entropy (Pielou evenness) of TCRB abundances was subtracted from 1. To estimate T cell density, the total number of templates was divided by the input cell count, which was inferred from how much DNA went in. Total repertoire diversity and clonality were estimated with Recon using default parameters. Tumor-enriched clonotypes were defined as having over 0.1% abundance in tumor and at least 32-fold higher abundance than in normal breast. TCRdb's version of the immuneACCESS table is confined to in-frame rearrangements and falls short of the full clone set. An unresolved V gene accounts for under half of the shortfall where checked; the remainder is of unknown origin. The DNA was the basis for D and trimming; V, J and clone size are from that table. In all, the sample holds about 31,000 clones, and almost 75% of those were seen once. The biggest ten clones account for roughly a tenth of the sample.

The germline V gene yields SGDLS for CDR1 and YYNGEE for CDR2. The cysteine opens and the phenylalanine closes a CDR3 of 18 amino acids. Only the CDR3 part of the read is kept: 54 bases, read in frame from the first base. V is cut by 0 bases and J by 7 bases, and the space between the germline ends is 23 bases. Dicing about 17-55 mg of tumor tissue typically gave a DNA yield of more than 2.5 ug. The study profiled bulk TCR beta-chain repertoires in matched peripheral blood, tumor and adjacent normal breast tissue taken from some 15 patients with early-stage breast cancer. Following resection, visually identified tumor tissue was excised and transferred into prechilled RNAlater. Tumor tissue (about 18-50 mg) was diced and homogenized in RLTplus buffer with beta-mercaptoethanol and antifoaming agent using a TissueLyser II. The Qiagen AllPrep DNA/RNA Mini kit was used to extract genomic DNA. With regard to this clone: Its recognized antigen is unknown. Base qualities are not recorded, but no much larger clone differs from it by a single base.

Input material: breast tumor tissue. This TCR came from a person aged 30 to 39 with breast cancer. The chain is made from TRBV9 and TRBJ2-1; no D segment can be confidently identified. The base sequence is TGTGCCAGCAGCGTAGGATATTCCCCGGGTAAGTCGGAGAATGAGCAGTTCTTC. It translates to CASSVGYSPGKSENEQFF.